This T cell receptor (beta chain) stems from a study of OX40 agonist ivuxolimab in advanced cancers. Findings and limits, study-wide: In a subset of nonresponders, normalized T-cell clonal expansion was also low.

For this clone: What it recognizes is unknown.

Germline lookup yields CDR1 LNHDA and CDR2 SQIVND (reference sequence). The CDR3 length is 15 residues. Germline trimming cut 2 bases from V and 6 bases from J; bases unmatched to any gene: 5. Method: immunoSEQ multiplex PCR; TCRdb's copy keeps in-frame clones and lacks some. Found here are tens of thousands of clones, approximately 86% of them singletons; the top ten hold roughly 18%. Sampling times: baseline, cycle 4 day 1, cycle 7 day 1. The gene calls are TRBV19 and TRBJ1-1, with 11 bases identical to TRBD1. Material: CD4+ or CD8+ T cells sorted from blood, obtained in a trial of the OX40 agonist ivuxolimab. This TCR was sampled from an adult with an advanced solid tumor such as melanoma, head and neck, liver or kidney cancer. CDR3 protein: CASSINTDRGPEAFF. CDR3 DNA: TGTGCCAGTAGTATAAACACGGACAGGGGGCCTGAAGCTTTCTTT.